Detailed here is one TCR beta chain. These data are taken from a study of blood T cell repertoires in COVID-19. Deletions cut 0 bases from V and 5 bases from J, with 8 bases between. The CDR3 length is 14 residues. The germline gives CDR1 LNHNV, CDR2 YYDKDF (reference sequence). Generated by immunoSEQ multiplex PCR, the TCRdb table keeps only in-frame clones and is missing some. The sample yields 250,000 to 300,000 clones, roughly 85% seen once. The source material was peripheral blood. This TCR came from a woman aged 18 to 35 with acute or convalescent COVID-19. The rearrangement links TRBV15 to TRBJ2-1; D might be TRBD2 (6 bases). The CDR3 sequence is CATSRDGSHNEQFF. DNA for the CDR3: TGTGCCACCAGCAGAGACGGGAGCCACAATGAGCAGTTCTTC. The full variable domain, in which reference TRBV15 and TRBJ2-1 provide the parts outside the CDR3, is DAMVIQNPRYQVTQFGKPVTLSCSQTLNHNVMYWYQQKSSQAPKLLFHYYDKDFNNEADTPDNFQSRRPNTSFCFLDIRSPGLGDTAMYLCATSRDGSHNEQFFGPGTRLTVL.